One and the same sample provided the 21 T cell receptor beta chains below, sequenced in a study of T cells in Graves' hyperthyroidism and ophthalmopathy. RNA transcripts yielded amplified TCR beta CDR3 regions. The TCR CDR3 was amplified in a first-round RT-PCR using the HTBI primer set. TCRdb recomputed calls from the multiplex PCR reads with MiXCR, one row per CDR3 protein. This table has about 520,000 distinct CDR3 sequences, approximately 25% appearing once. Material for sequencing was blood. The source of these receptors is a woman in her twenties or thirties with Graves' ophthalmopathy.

The DNA of the CDR3 is TGTGCCAGCTCACCCGGGTTGCTCGTCGGAAGCTCCTACGAGCAGTACTTC. Protein sequence: CASSPGLLVGSSYEQYF. The chain uses TRBV18 and TRBJ2-7; D is unresolved. Germline-derived CDR1 and CDR2 are KGHSH and LQKENI. CDR3 length: 17 amino acids. The V end was cut by 3 bases, the J end by 0 bases, with 18 bases between.

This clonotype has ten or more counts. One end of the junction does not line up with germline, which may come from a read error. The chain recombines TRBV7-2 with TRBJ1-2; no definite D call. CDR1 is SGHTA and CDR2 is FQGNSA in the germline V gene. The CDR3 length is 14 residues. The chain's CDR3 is CASSHRAVDDGYAF. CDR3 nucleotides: TGTGCCAGCAGCCATAGGGCGGTGGACGACGGCTACGCCTTC.

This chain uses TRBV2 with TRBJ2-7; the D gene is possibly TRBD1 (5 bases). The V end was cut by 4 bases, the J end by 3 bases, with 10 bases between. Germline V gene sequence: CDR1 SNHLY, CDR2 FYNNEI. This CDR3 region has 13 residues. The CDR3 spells CASSVHRSYEQYF. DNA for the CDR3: TGTGCCAGCAGTGTCCACAGGAGCTACGAGCAGTACTTC.

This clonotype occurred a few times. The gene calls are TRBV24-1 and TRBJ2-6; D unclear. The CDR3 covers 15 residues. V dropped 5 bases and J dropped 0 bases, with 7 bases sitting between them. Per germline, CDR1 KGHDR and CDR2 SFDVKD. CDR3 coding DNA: TGTGCCACCAGTGTCTGGATCTCTGGGGCCAACGTCCTGACTTTC. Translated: CATSVWISGANVLTF.

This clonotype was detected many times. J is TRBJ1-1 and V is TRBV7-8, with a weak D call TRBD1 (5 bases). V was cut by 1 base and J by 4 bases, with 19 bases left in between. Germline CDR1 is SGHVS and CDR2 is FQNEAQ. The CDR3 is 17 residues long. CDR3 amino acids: CASSLDGRGRGSTEAFF. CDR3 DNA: TGTGCCAGCAGCTTAGATGGGAGGGGCCGGGGGAGCACTGAAGCTTTCTTT.

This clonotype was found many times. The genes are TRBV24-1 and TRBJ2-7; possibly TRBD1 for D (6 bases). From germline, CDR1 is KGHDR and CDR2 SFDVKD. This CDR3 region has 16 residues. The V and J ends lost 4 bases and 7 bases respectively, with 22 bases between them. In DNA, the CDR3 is TGTGCCACCAGTGAAGTTTGGGGGCATATGGGTAGTGAGCAGTACTTC. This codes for CATSEVWGHMGSEQYF.

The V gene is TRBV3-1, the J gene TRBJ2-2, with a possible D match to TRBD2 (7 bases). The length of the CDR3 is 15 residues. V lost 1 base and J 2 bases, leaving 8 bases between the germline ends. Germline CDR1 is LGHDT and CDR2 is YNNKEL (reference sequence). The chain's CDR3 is CASSQGGGNTGELFF. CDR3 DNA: TGTGCCAGCAGCCAAGGCGGGGGCAACACCGGGGAGCTGTTTTTT.

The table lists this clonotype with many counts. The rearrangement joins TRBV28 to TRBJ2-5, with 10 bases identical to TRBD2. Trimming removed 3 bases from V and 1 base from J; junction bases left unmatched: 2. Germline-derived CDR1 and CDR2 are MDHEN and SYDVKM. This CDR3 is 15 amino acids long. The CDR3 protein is CASSFSGGLQETQYF. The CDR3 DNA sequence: TGTGCCAGCAGTTTTAGCGGGGGGCTCCAAGAGACCCAGTACTTC. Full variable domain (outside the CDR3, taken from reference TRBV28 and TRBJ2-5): DVKVTQSSRYLVKRTGEKVFLECVQDMDHENMFWYRQDPGLGLRLIYFSYDVKMKEKGDIPEGYSVSREKKERFSLILESASTNQTSMYLCASSFSGGLQETQYFGPGTRLLVL.

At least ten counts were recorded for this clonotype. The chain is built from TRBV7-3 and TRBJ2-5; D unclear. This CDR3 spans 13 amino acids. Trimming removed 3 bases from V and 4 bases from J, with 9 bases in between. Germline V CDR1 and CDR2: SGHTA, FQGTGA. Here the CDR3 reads CASSFDGSETQYF. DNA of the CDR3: TGTGCCAGCAGCTTCGACGGTTCAGAGACCCAGTACTTC. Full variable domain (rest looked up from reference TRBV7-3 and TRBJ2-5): GAGVSQTPSNKVTEKGKYVELRCDPISGHTALYWYRQSLGQGPEFLIYFQGTGAADDSGLPNDRFFAVRPEGSVSTLKIQRTERGDSAVYLCASSFDGSETQYFGPGTRLLVL.

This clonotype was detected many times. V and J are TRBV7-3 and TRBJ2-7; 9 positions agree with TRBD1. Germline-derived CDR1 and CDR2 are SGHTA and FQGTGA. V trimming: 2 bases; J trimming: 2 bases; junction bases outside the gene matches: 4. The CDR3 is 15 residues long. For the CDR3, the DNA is TGTGCCAGCAGCTTACTCGGGACAGGGACCTACGAGCAGTACTTC. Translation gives CASSLLGTGTYEQYF.

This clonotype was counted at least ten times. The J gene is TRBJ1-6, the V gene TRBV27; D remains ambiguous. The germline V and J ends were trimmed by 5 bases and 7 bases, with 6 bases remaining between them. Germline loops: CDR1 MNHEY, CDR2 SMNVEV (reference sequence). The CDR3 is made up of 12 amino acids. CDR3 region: CASSHRNSPLHF. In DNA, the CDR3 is TGTGCCAGCAGTCACAGAAATTCACCCCTCCACTTT.

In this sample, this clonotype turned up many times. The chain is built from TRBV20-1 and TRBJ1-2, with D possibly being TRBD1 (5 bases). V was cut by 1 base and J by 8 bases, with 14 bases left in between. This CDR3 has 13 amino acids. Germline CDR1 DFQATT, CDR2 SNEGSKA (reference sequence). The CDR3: CSARGGQEAGYTF. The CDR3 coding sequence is TGCAGTGCTAGAGGGGGCCAGGAGGCCGGCTACACCTTC.

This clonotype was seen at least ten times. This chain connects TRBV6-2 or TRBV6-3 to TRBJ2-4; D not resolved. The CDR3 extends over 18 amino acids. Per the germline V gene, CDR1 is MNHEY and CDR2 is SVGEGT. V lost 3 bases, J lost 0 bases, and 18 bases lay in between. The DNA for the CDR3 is TGTGCCAGCAGTTATAGGCAAGGCGGATCACTAGCCAAAAACATTCAGTACTTC. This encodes CASSYRQGGSLAKNIQYF.

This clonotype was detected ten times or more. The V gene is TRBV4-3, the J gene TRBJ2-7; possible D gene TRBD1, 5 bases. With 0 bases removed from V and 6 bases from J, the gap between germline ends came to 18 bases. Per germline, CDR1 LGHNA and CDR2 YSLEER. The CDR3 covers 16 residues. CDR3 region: CASSQDYSRPGPEQYF. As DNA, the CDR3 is TGCGCCAGCAGCCAAGATTATTCGAGGCCAGGGCCCGAGCAGTACTTC.

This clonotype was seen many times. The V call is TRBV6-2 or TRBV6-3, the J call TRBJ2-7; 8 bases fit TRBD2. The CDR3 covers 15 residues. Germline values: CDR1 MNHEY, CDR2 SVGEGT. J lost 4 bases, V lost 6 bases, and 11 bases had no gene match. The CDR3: CASSRSLAASYEQYF. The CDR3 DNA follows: TGTGCCAGCAGCAGATCACTAGCGGCGTCGTACGAGCAGTACTTC.

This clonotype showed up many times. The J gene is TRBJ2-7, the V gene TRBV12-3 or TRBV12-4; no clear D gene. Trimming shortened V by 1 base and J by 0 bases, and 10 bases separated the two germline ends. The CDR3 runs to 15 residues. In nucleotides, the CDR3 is TGTGCCAGCAGTTTAGAGGGAATTAGCTCCTACGAGCAGTACTTC. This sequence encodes CASSLEGISSYEQYF.

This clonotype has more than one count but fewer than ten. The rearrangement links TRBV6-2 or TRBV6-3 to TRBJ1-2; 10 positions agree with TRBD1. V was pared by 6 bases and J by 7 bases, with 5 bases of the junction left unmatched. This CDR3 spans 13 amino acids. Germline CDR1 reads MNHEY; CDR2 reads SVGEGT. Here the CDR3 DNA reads TGTGCCAGCAGGTGGACAGGGGGAATTGGCTACACCTTC. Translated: CASRWTGGIGYTF.

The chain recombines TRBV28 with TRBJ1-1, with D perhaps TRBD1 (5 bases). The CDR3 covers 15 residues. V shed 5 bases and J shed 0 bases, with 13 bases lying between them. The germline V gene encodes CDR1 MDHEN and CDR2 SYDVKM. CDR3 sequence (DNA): TGTGCCAGCAGTGCCGGAGGGACCTTGAACACTGAAGCTTTCTTT. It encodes CASSAGGTLNTEAFF.

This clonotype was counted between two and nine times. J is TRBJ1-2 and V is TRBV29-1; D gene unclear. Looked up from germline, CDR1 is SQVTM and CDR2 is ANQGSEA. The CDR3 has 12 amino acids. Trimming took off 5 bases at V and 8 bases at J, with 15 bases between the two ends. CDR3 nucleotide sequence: TGCAGCGTTATATCGGGAGCGGGGGGCTACACCTTC. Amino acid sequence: CSVISGAGGYTF.

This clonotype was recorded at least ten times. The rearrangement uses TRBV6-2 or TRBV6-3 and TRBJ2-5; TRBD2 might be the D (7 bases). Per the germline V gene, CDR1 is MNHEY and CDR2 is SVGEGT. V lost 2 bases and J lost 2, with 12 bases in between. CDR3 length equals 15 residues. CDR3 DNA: TGTGCCAGCAGTTACACCCGGGGGGCTCAAGAGACCCAGTACTTC. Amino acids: CASSYTRGAQETQYF.

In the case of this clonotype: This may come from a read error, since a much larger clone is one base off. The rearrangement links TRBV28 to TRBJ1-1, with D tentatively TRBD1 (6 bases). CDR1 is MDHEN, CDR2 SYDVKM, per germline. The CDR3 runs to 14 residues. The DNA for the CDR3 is TGTGCCAGCAGGCTGCGAGGGGGTCGCACTGAAGCTTTATTT. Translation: CASRLRGGRTEALF.